Presented here are 32 T cell receptor beta chains from one specimen sequenced in a study of neurological immune-mediated disorders. A single record per CDR3 protein comes from TCRdb applying MiXCR to the 5' RACE reads. The top ten hold approximately 2.7% of the sample, which has roughly 67,000 distinct CDR3 sequences, around 4% seen once. Sequencing was done on a sample of PBMCs. These receptors were collected from a man aged 45-60 years with multiple sclerosis.

This clonotype was recorded at least ten times. The CDR3 sequence: CASKRGQGPDEQYF. The CDR3 DNA follows: TGTGCCAGCAAAAGGGGGCAGGGTCCAGACGAGCAGTACTTC. This sequence joins TRBV28 and TRBJ2-7; TRBD1 matches at 7 bases. CDR3 size: 14 residues. Germline V gene lookup returns CDR1 MDHEN and CDR2 SYDVKM. The trim removed 7 bases at V and 5 bases at J, leaving 11 bases unmatched.

In its sample, this clonotype was seen many times. This chain uses TRBV7-2 with TRBJ2-2; 10 positions agree with TRBD2. Per the germline V gene, CDR1 is SGHTA and CDR2 is FQGNSA. J was trimmed by 2 bases and V by 1 base; bases with no gene match: 4. The CDR3 runs 17 residues. The CDR3 is CASSLGLAGGNTGELFF. The CDR3, as DNA: TGTGCCAGCAGCTTAGGGTTAGCGGGGGGCAACACCGGGGAGCTGTTTTTT. Filled out from reference TRBV7-2 and TRBJ2-2, the complete variable domain reads GAGVSQSPSNKVTEKGKDVELRCDPISGHTALYWYRQSLGQGLEFLIYFQGNSAPDKSGLPSDRFSAERTGGSVSTLTIQRTQQEDSAVYLCASSLGLAGGNTGELFFGEGSRLTVL.

This clonotype was detected ten times or more. CDR3 sequence: CASSSPADTQYF. The CDR3 DNA is TGCGCCAGCAGTAGCCCCGCAGATACGCAGTATTTT. The gene calls are TRBV10-2 and TRBJ2-3; D is ambiguous. The CDR3 is made up of 12 amino acids. V lost 5 bases, J lost 4 bases, and 7 bases lay in between. Looked up from germline, CDR1 is WSHSY and CDR2 is SAAADI.

This clonotype occurred many times. The V call is TRBV7-8, the J call TRBJ2-1; a weak D match, TRBD2 (5 bases). The CDR3 extends over 12 amino acids. Trimming shortened V by 2 bases and J by 14 bases, and 13 bases separated the two germline ends. Germline assignment: CDR1 SGHVS and CDR2 FQNEAQ. CDR3 sequence: CASSLLDRAEFF. The CDR3 nucleotides are TGTGCCAGCAGCTTATTAGACCGAGCGGAGTTCTTC.

This clonotype was detected ten times or more. The V and J genes are TRBV24-1 and TRBJ2-3; 7 bases map to TRBD1. CDR1 and CDR2 (germline): KGHDR, SFDVKD. V was pared by 3 bases and J by 4 bases, with 3 bases of the junction left unmatched. This CDR3 has 14 residues. The CDR3 sequence: CATSDPGGADTQYF. CDR3 nucleotides: TGTGCCACCAGTGATCCAGGGGGTGCAGATACGCAGTATTTT.

To note about this clonotype: A much larger clone sits a single nucleotide away, making a read error possible. V gene TRBV5-1 combines with J gene TRBJ1-1, with no clear D. V lost 4 bases and J lost 5, with 18 bases in between. CDR1 and CDR2 (germline): SGHRS, YFSETQ. The CDR3 is 15 amino acids. The CDR3 sequence: CASSLAGKGVTEAFF. The CDR3 nucleotides are TGCGCCAGCAGCCTCGCAGGAAAGGGAGTAACTGAAGCTTTCTTT.

This clonotype was counted ten times or more. The CDR3 reads CATSRESGRPQHF. Written as DNA, the CDR3 is TGTGCCACCAGCAGAGAGTCAGGGAGGCCCCAGCATTTT. The gene calls are TRBV15 and TRBJ1-5; D perhaps matches TRBD1 (5 bases). CDR3 length: 13 residues. From germline, CDR1 is LNHNV and CDR2 YYDKDF (reference sequence). V shed 0 bases and J shed 9 bases, with 9 bases lying between them.

This clonotype was seen ten or more times. The V gene is TRBV3-1, the J gene TRBJ2-3, with 10 nucleotides matching TRBD2. With V trimmed by 1 base and J by 5 bases, 6 bases remained unmatched. The CDR3 runs 16 residues. Germline V gene data show CDR1 as LGHDT and CDR2 as YNNKEL (reference sequence). The CDR3, as DNA: TGTGCCAGCAGCCAAGGCCGACTAGCGGGTATAGATACGCAGTATTTT. Protein product: CASSQGRLAGIDTQYF.

In its sample, this clonotype was seen many times. The V and J genes are TRBV7-8 and TRBJ2-3, with TRBD2 matching over 7 bases. The CDR3 has 18 residues. The V and J ends lost 2 bases and 4 bases, in that order; junction bases with no gene match: 15. CDR1 SGHVS and CDR2 FQNEAQ come from the germline V gene. The CDR3 is CASSLTRSRGGYPDTQYF. CDR3 bases: TGTGCCAGCAGCTTAACCCGGAGTCGCGGGGGATATCCAGATACGCAGTATTTT.

This clonotype came up many times. The rearrangement uses TRBV6-5 and TRBJ1-1; possible D gene TRBD1, 5 bases. The CDR3 has 15 amino acids. The germline V gene encodes CDR1 MNHEY and CDR2 SVGAGI. V was clipped by 7 bases and J by 3 bases, with 18 bases between them. The CDR3 bases are TGTGCCAGCAACCCCCCGGGGGGAACCTACACTGAAGCTTTCTTT. Translation gives CASNPPGGTYTEAFF.

This clonotype showed up many times. The chain joins TRBV29-1 to TRBJ2-2; a weak D match, TRBD1 (5 bases). CDR1 and CDR2 (germline): SQVTM, ANQGSEA. V was clipped by 2 bases and J by 7 bases, with 11 bases between them. The CDR3 totals 13 residues. This CDR3 reads CSVESGIHGELFF. Written as DNA, the CDR3 is TGCAGCGTTGAATCAGGGATCCACGGGGAGCTGTTTTTT.

This clonotype was observed at least ten times. V and J are TRBV5-6 and TRBJ1-6; unclear D gene. Trimming removed 1 base at V and 8 bases at J, with 10 bases between. The CDR3 has 14 amino acids. Germline V gives CDR1 SGHDT, CDR2 YYEEEE. CDR3 DNA: TGTGCCAGCAGCTTGTCAGGTTTCTATTCACCCCTCCACTTT. Its translation is CASSLSGFYSPLHF.

This clonotype appeared many times. The chain uses TRBV7-2 and TRBJ1-2; D gene ambiguous. The V end was cut by 5 bases, the J end by 8 bases, with 15 bases between. The V gene's germline CDR1 is SGHTA and CDR2 FQGNSA. This CDR3 contains 13 residues. The CDR3 reads CASSPQGLKGYTF. Here the CDR3 DNA reads TGTGCCAGCAGCCCCCAAGGGTTAAAGGGCTACACCTTC.

This clonotype occurred many times. The V and J genes are TRBV29-1 and TRBJ1-2, with 10 bases aligning to TRBD1. The V gene end was trimmed by 6 bases and the J gene end by 4 bases; junction bases not matched to a gene: 5. The CDR3 has 13 residues. CDR1 and CDR2 from the germline V gene are SQVTM and ANQGSEA. CDR3 coding DNA: TGCAGCGTCCCGGGACAGGGGATCTATGGCTACACCTTC. Amino acid sequence: CSVPGQGIYGYTF.

This clonotype was counted at least ten times. Being one base from a much bigger clone, this may be a read error. The chain has TRBV20-1 and TRBJ2-3; no clear D. Trimming removed 3 bases at V and 2 bases at J, with 12 bases between. The CDR3 runs to 14 residues. Germline-derived CDR1 and CDR2 are DFQATT and SNEGSKA (reference sequence). CDR3 region: CSARKREYTDTQYF. The CDR3 nucleotides read TGCAGTGCTAGGAAAAGGGAATACACAGATACGCAGTATTTT.

This clonotype was recorded many times. The rearrangement joins TRBV6-5 to TRBJ2-3; no reliable D call. V was cut by 8 bases and J by 0 bases, with 9 bases left in between. This CDR3 has 13 amino acids. Looked up from germline, CDR1 is MNHEY and CDR2 is SVGAGI. CDR3 coding DNA: TGTGCCAGCCGGCGCGGTAGCACAGATACGCAGTATTTT. Protein: CASRRGSTDTQYF.

This clonotype is medium-sized. CDR3 nucleotide sequence: TGCAGTGCTAGGGTCTGGGACTCCTACGAGCAGTACTTC. It specifies CSARVWDSYEQYF. This chain links TRBV20-1 with TRBJ2-7; D remains ambiguous. The V gene lost 3 bases and the J gene lost 0 bases, with 9 bases spanning the gap. The CDR3 extends over 13 amino acids. The germline V gene has CDR1 DFQATT and CDR2 SNEGSKA (reference sequence).

This clonotype occurred a few times. The gene calls are TRBV20-1 and TRBJ2-5; tentatively, D is TRBD1 or TRBD2 (5 bases each). Trimming took off 6 bases at V and 5 bases at J, with 16 bases between the two ends. Germline V gives CDR1 DFQATT, CDR2 SNEGSKA (reference sequence). The CDR3 has 13 residues. CDR3 in amino acids: CSAIGTLRETQYF. The CDR3 bases are TGCAGTGCGATTGGGACGTTACGGGAGACCCAGTACTTC.

This clonotype was seen repeatedly, ten times or more. The chain uses TRBV5-6 and TRBJ2-5; possibly TRBD1 for D (6 bases). The CDR3 length is 14 residues. CDR1 and CDR2 (germline): SGHDT, YYEEEE. V was cut by 4 bases and J by 1 base, with 11 bases left in between. The CDR3 region has the DNA TGTGCCAGCAGCGCATCAGGGGTCCAAGAGACCCAGTACTTC. Translation gives CASSASGVQETQYF.

This clonotype was recorded many times. The genes are TRBV29-1 and TRBJ2-2, with TRBD2 as a possible D gene (6 bases). Germline V CDR1 and CDR2: SQVTM, ANQGSEA. Trimming removed 4 bases at V and 3 bases at J, with 9 bases between. The length of the CDR3 is 13 residues. Here the CDR3 DNA reads TGCAGCGTTGCGGGACTCTACACCGGGGAGCTGTTTTTT. Translated: CSVAGLYTGELFF.

Many counts were recorded for this clonotype. The chain combines TRBV4-3 with TRBJ1-4; the D gene is possibly TRBD1 (5 bases). Germline V CDR1 and CDR2: LGHNA, YSLEER. V lost 2 bases, J lost 11 bases, and 9 bases lay in between. The CDR3 is made up of 12 amino acids. The CDR3 nucleotides are TGCGCCAGCAGCCAACTAGACAGTAAACTGTTTTTT. Its translation: CASSQLDSKLFF.

This clonotype was detected ten times or more. The chain is built from TRBV5-5 and TRBJ2-3; TRBD2 is a possible D gene (6 bases). Trimming shortened V by 6 bases and J by 2 bases, and 13 bases separated the two germline ends. The CDR3 is made up of 14 amino acids. CDR1 SGHKS and CDR2 YYEKEE come from the germline V gene (reference sequence). As DNA, the CDR3 is TGTGCCAGCATTCCCGGGACTTCCACAGATACGCAGTATTTT. Its translation is CASIPGTSTDTQYF.

There are many counts of this clonotype. The rearrangement uses TRBV7-9 and TRBJ2-1; possibly TRBD2 for D (6 bases). With 4 bases removed from V and 10 bases from J, the gap between germline ends came to 17 bases. CDR1 and CDR2 (germline): SEHNR, FQNEAQ (reference sequence). This CDR3 comprises 14 residues. The CDR3 here is CASSSYLHRGEQFF. The CDR3 DNA reads as TGTGCCAGCAGCTCCTACCTCCACCGGGGGGAGCAGTTCTTC.

The sample holds many counts of this clonotype. This chain connects TRBV12-3 or TRBV12-4 to TRBJ1-1; weak D call: TRBD1 (5 bases). Trimming removed 6 bases at V and 0 bases at J, with 11 bases between. CDR3 size: 14 residues. CDR3 region: CASREGTMNTEAFF. CDR3 in DNA: TGTGCCAGCAGAGAGGGGACTATGAACACTGAAGCTTTCTTT.

This clonotype occurred many times. The V call is TRBV7-6, the J call TRBJ1-2; possible D gene TRBD1, 6 bases. The CDR3 has 19 amino acids. Trimming removed 5 bases at V and 2 bases at J, with 27 bases between. The germline gives CDR1 SGHVS, CDR2 FNYEAQ. This chain's CDR3 is CASSAEARGPTIINYGYTF. The CDR3 coding sequence is TGTGCCAGCAGCGCTGAGGCCCGGGGGCCGACTATTATCAACTATGGCTACACCTTC.

This clonotype was counted ten times or more. The junction departs from germline at one end; a sequencing error may be responsible. This rearrangement joins TRBV15 to TRBJ1-5; perhaps TRBD1 as D (5 bases). This CDR3 contains 14 residues. Germline V gives CDR1 LNHNV, CDR2 YYDKDF (reference sequence). The DNA for the CDR3 is TGTGCCACCACTCGGGGGACCAGCAATCAGCCCCAGAATTTT. It encodes CATTRGTSNQPQNF. Full variable domain (remainder filled in from reference TRBV15 and TRBJ1-5): DAMVIQNPRYQVTQFGKPVTLSCSQTLNHNVMYWYQQKSSQAPKLLFHYYDKDFNNEADTPDNFQSRRPNTSFCFLDIRSPGLGDTAMYLCATTRGTSNQPQNFGDGTRLSIL.

The rearrangement joins TRBV5-6 to TRBJ1-3; D gene ambiguous. V was trimmed by 1 base and J by 0 bases, leaving 11 bases between them. Germline CDR1 is SGHDT and CDR2 is YYEEEE. The CDR3 spans 16 residues. The CDR3 nucleotides read TGTGCCAGCAGCTTGTGGAGCGGGGTCTCTGGAAACACCATATATTTT. This sequence encodes CASSLWSGVSGNTIYF.

This clonotype has ten or more counts. The rearrangement joins TRBV5-6 to TRBJ1-3; no definite D call. V dropped 2 bases and J dropped 5 bases, with 11 bases sitting between them. CDR1 is SGHDT and CDR2 is YYEEEE in the germline V gene. CDR3 length equals 14 residues. This CDR3 reads CASSLISTRNTIYF. CDR3 bases: TGTGCCAGCAGCTTAATCAGCACCAGAAACACCATATATTTT.

This clonotype was recorded many times. An end of the junction does not agree with germline; a read error may underlie this. The chain carries TRBV12-3 or TRBV12-4 and TRBJ1-6, with a possible D match to TRBD1 (5 bases). The length of the CDR3 is 13 residues. CDR3: CASSLIRDSPLNF. The CDR3 nucleotides read TGTGCCAGCAGTTTAATCAGGGATTCACCCCTCAACTTT.

Note on this clonotype: The final CDR3 position lacks the conserved phenylalanine or tryptophan, pointing to a likely read error. This chain uses TRBV7-2 with TRBJ2-5, with a tentative D call TRBD2 (5 bases). Trimming shortened V by 1 base and J by 0 bases, and 12 bases separated the two germline ends. The CDR3 is 16 amino acids. In germline, CDR1 is SGHTA, CDR2 FQGNSA. The CDR3 region is CASSLELATNQETQYN. CDR3 coding DNA: TGTGCCAGCAGCTTAGAGCTAGCCACTAACCAAGAGACCCAGTACAAC.

In its sample, this clonotype was seen many times. V gene TRBV18 combines with J gene TRBJ2-1; D unclear. V lost 1 base, J lost 5 bases, and 6 bases lay in between. CDR1 is KGHSH, CDR2 LQKENI, per germline. CDR3 size: 13 residues. This CDR3 is CASSPRGHNEQFF. In nucleotides, the CDR3 is TGTGCCAGCTCACCACGGGGTCACAATGAGCAGTTCTTC.

This clonotype was found many times. This chain uses TRBV7-2 with TRBJ1-2; 8 nucleotides match TRBD1. Germline V gives CDR1 SGHTA, CDR2 FQGNSA. Germline trimming cut 2 bases from V and 7 bases from J; bases unmatched to any gene: 6. There are 14 residues in the CDR3. As DNA, the CDR3 is TGTGCCAGCAGCTTATCCCGGACAGGGTTTGGCTACACCTTC. Translating it yields CASSLSRTGFGYTF.